This T cell receptor beta chain comes out of a study of T cells in Graves' hyperthyroidism and ophthalmopathy. RNA transcripts were the template for amplifying TCR beta CDR3 regions. Carried out on the TCR CDR3, a first-round RT-PCR used the HTBI primer set. TCRdb passed the multiplex PCR reads through MiXCR, listing each CDR3 protein once. The sample lists some 560,000 distinct CDR3 sequences, approximately 14% occurring once. In making diagnoses, clinical symptoms, serum thyroxine and TRAb, thyroid ultrasound and orbital computed tomography were all used. This clonotype was seen many times. Germline lookup yields CDR1 SGHTA and CDR2 FQGNSA. There are 14 residues in the CDR3. The V end lost 3 bases, the J end lost 5 bases, and 14 bases lay between the germline ends.

This chain joins TRBV7-2 and TRBJ2-7; D tentatively fits TRBD1 or TRBD2 (5 bases each). The sequencing input was blood. This TCR was recovered from a woman between 25 and 40 years old with Graves' hyperthyroidism. CDR3 loop: CASSFPGTANEQYF. Here the CDR3 DNA reads TGTGCCAGCAGCTTTCCCGGGACCGCCAACGAGCAGTACTTC.